The 15 T cell receptor beta chains reported below all come from one sample, sequenced in a study of blood T cell repertoires in COVID-19. TCRdb's table, derived via immunoSEQ multiplex PCR, lists solely in-frame clones and lacks some. Of approximately 250,000 clones in the sample, approximately 86% are singletons; the top ten hold roughly 5%. Sequencing was performed on peripheral blood. The receptors come from a woman aged 55-69 years with COVID-19, enrolled during active disease.

The V and J genes are TRBV27 and TRBJ1-6, with 9 bases lining up with TRBD1. The CDR3 runs 19 residues. Germline V gene data show CDR1 as MNHEY and CDR2 as SMNVEV (reference sequence). The J segment lost 0 bases and the V segment lost 7 bases, leaving 13 bases of the junction unmatched. The CDR3 spells CASIHPGQGRGSYNSPLHF. The CDR3 DNA sequence: TGTGCCAGCATCCACCCGGGACAGGGAAGAGGCTCCTATAATTCACCCCTCCACTTT.

This clone showed up just once. The rearrangement links TRBV28 to TRBJ1-1, with 11 bases identical to TRBD1. Germline CDR1 is MDHEN and CDR2 is SYDVKM. J gave up 4 bases and V 0 bases, and 1 base lay outside the gene matches. The CDR3 extends over 15 amino acids. The CDR3, as DNA: TGTGCCAGCAGTTTATGGGGACAGGGGGGCACTGAAGCTTTCTTT. This gives the protein CASSLWGQGGTEAFF. The variable domain in full, completed from reference TRBV28 and TRBJ1-1, reads DVKVTQSSRYLVKRTGEKVFLECVQDMDHENMFWYRQDPGLGLRLIYFSYDVKMKEKGDIPEGYSVSREKKERFSLILESASTNQTSMYLCASSLWGQGGTEAFFGQGTRLTVV.

The J gene is TRBJ1-5, the V gene TRBV25-1, with D possibly being TRBD1 (5 bases). CDR3 length equals 13 residues. V lost 5 bases and J lost 3, with 8 bases in between. Germline V gives CDR1 MGHDK, CDR2 SYGVNS. Here the CDR3 DNA reads TGTGCCAGCAGTTTTGGGGCCAATCAGCCCCAGCATTTT. Its protein product is CASSFGANQPQHF.

The gene calls are TRBV9 and TRBJ2-7; D is perhaps TRBD2 (6 bases). This CDR3 has 15 residues. Germline CDR1 SGDLS, CDR2 YYNGEE. The germline V and J ends were trimmed by 4 bases and 3 bases, with 17 bases remaining between them. CDR3 amino acids: CASSPTLGGYYEQYF. The CDR3 nucleotides read TGTGCCAGCAGCCCCACGTTGGGGGGTTACTACGAGCAGTACTTC.

The chain links TRBV5-1 to TRBJ1-6; TRBD1 matches at 8 bases. Germline CDR1 SGHRS, CDR2 YFSETQ. V lost 1 base, J lost 7 bases, and 7 bases stayed unmatched. The CDR3 has 16 amino acids. CDR3 in amino acids: CASSLQGAPGNSPLHF. Here the CDR3 DNA reads TGCGCCAGCAGCTTGCAGGGGGCGCCAGGGAATTCACCCCTCCACTTT.

The chain uses TRBV19 and TRBJ1-5; 9 bases line up with TRBD1. Germline lookup yields CDR1 LNHDA and CDR2 SQIVND (reference sequence). The junction had 9 bases not matched to a gene; V was cut back by 3 bases and J by 9 bases. This CDR3 spans 15 amino acids. CDR3 DNA sequence: TGTGCCAGTAGTATCGGGACAGGGAGTATGATGCCCCAGCATTTT. Its protein is CASSIGTGSMMPQHF. Variable domain in full (rest from reference TRBV19 and TRBJ1-5): DGGITQSPKYLFRKEGQNVTLSCEQNLNHDAMYWYRQDPGQGLRLIYYSQIVNDFQKGDIAEGYSVSREKKESFPLTVTSAQKNPTAFYLCASSIGTGSMMPQHFGDGTRLSIL.

The chain recombines TRBV20-1 with TRBJ1-3; D call uncertain. V shed 3 bases and J shed 0 bases, with 9 bases lying between them. The CDR3 loop spans 14 amino acids. Germline CDR1 DFQATT, CDR2 SNEGSKA (reference sequence). The CDR3 nucleotides are TGCAGTGCTAGTTTGACAAACTCTGGAAACACCATATATTTT. This codes for CSASLTNSGNTIYF.

The CDR3 DNA reads TGTGCCAGCAGCCAAGCAGGGGGCTCCCCTGAAGCTTTCTTT. Residues: CASSQAGGSPEAFF. The chain has TRBV7-9 and TRBJ1-1; 8 bases are a match to TRBD1. Germline V lookup: CDR1 SEHNR, CDR2 FQNEAQ (reference sequence). The CDR3 has 14 amino acids. Trimming at V came to 5 bases and at J to 6 bases, leaving 8 bases not matched to a gene.

This rearrangement joins TRBV29-1 to TRBJ1-1, with 7 bases lining up with TRBD1. CDR1 SQVTM and CDR2 ANQGSEA come from the germline V gene. The V gene end was trimmed by 5 bases and the J gene end by 1 base; junction bases not matched to a gene: 13. CDR3 length: 16 residues. Here the CDR3 reads CSVKGLRNRGNTEAFF. CDR3 sequence (DNA): TGCAGCGTTAAGGGTCTCAGGAACAGGGGGAACACTGAAGCTTTCTTT.

The chain recombines TRBV12-3 or TRBV12-4 with TRBJ2-1; D may be TRBD2 (6 bases). CDR3 length: 11 residues. The ends were cut back, 5 bases at V and 10 bases at J, with 9 bases in the middle. The CDR3 loop reads CASSPREEQFF. The CDR3, as DNA: TGTGCCAGCAGTCCCCGGGAGGAGCAGTTCTTC.

The gene calls are TRBV2 and TRBJ2-3; D perhaps matches TRBD2 (6 bases). Germline V lookup: CDR1 SNHLY, CDR2 FYNNEI. Trimming left V 5 bases short and J 1 base short, with 19 bases between. The CDR3 spans 17 residues. CDR3 nucleotides: TGTGCCAGCAGTTCAAGGGGCGGGGCGCGGGGCACAGATACGCAGTATTTT. Amino acids: CASSSRGGARGTDTQYF. The whole variable domain, filled in from reference TRBV2 and TRBJ2-3, reads EPEVTQTPSHQVTQMGQEVILRCVPISNHLYFYWYRQILGQKVEFLVSFYNNEISEKSEIFDDQFSVERPDGSNFTLKIRSTKLEDSAMYFCASSSRGGARGTDTQYFGPGTRLTVL.

The chain combines TRBV5-1 with TRBJ1-1, with D possibly matching TRBD1 (5 bases). V was shortened by 0 bases and J by 2 bases, with 17 bases between the two germline ends. Germline V CDR1 and CDR2: SGHRS, YFSETQ. This CDR3 comprises 17 residues. CDR3 nucleotide sequence: TGCGCCAGCAGCTTGGCTCCAGGTCGGGGGAGCAACACTGAAGCTTTCTTT. This sequence encodes CASSLAPGRGSNTEAFF.

The gene calls are TRBV7-2 and TRBJ1-5; 10 bases map to TRBD1. The CDR3 spans 15 residues. Germline CDR1 SGHTA, CDR2 FQGNSA. Losses at the gene ends were 5 bases for V and 2 bases for J; bases not matched to a gene: 3. CDR3 nucleotides: TGTGCCAGCAGCCGGGACAGGGGAGGCAATCAGCCCCAGCATTTT. This gives the protein CASSRDRGGNQPQHF.

The chain has TRBV7-3 and TRBJ2-5, with a possible D match to TRBD2 (5 bases). Germline CDR1 and CDR2: SGHTA and FQGTGA. The CDR3 is made up of 16 amino acids. Trimming pared 8 bases from V and 9 bases from J, leaving 28 bases between. The CDR3 DNA reads TGTGCCAGCGCCCTACAAGGAGATACTGGACTCACGGCCCAGTACTTC. Translated: CASALQGDTGLTAQYF.

The chain links TRBV7-9 to TRBJ1-5, with 7 bases identical to TRBD1. Germline V gives CDR1 SEHNR, CDR2 FQNEAQ (reference sequence). V lost 2 bases and J lost 3; bases outside the gene matches: 4. The CDR3 extends over 15 amino acids. CDR3 amino acids: CASSLSGTVNQPQHF. The CDR3 region has the DNA TGTGCCAGCAGCTTATCCGGGACAGTCAATCAGCCCCAGCATTTT. The whole variable domain, filled in from reference TRBV7-9 and TRBJ1-5, reads DTGVSQNPRHKITKRGQNVTFRCDPISEHNRLYWYRQTLGQGPEFLTYFQNEAQLEKSRLLSDRFSAERPKGSFSTLEIQRTEQGDSAMYLCASSLSGTVNQPQHFGDGTRLSIL.